This T cell receptor (beta chain) came from a study of shared clonotypes between healthy human individuals. The wider study: Two female and a few male donors aged 18 to 49 were enrolled. Donors had three CD4 naive, three CD4 memory, two CD8 naive and one CD8 memory plate apiece. Overall study results and limits: The study's rarefaction showed incomplete sorted-subset sequencing despite large depth. Exclusively blood specimens were collected; tissue repertoires likely differ.

For this clone: The antigen is unknown.

Cells designated naive CD8 were CD45RO-negative and were positively selected for CCR7, with terminally differentiated effector memory CD45RA+ cells excluded. TCRdb's table, derived via immunoSEQ multiplex PCR, lists solely in-frame clones and lacks some. Of more than 600,000 clones listed, roughly nine tenths were seen once; the top ten hold more than 20%. The TCR comes from a man aged 25 to 40 in good health. The sample comprised naive CD8+ T cells sorted from blood.

The CDR3 region has the DNA TGTGCCAGCAGCTTAGAAGTCGGCAGGGGGCGCCTAGATACGCAGTATTTT. It encodes CASSLEVGRGRLDTQYF. The chain links TRBV11-1 to TRBJ2-3, with 8 bases identical to TRBD1. Germline-derived CDR1 and CDR2 are SGHAT and FQDESV (reference sequence). V gave up 1 base and J gave up 5 bases; unmatched junction bases: 11. CDR3 size: 17 residues.